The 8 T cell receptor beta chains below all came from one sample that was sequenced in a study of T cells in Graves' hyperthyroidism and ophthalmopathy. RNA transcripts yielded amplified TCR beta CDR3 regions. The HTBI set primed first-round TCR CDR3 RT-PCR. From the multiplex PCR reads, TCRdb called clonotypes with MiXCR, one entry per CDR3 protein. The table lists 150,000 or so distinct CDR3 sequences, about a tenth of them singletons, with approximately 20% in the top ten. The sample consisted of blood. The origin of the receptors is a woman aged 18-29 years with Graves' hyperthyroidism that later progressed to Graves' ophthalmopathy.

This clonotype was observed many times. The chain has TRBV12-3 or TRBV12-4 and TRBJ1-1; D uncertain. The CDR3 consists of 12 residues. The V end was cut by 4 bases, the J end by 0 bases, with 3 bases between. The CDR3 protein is CASSYMNTEAFF. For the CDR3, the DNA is TGTGCCAGCAGTTATATGAACACTGAAGCTTTCTTT.

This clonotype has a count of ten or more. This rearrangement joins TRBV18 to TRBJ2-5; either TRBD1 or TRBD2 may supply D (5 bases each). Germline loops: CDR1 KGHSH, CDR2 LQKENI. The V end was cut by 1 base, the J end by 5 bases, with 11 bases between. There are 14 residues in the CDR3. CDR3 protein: CASSPREGPETQYF. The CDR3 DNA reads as TGTGCCAGCTCACCACGCGAGGGGCCGGAGACCCAGTACTTC.

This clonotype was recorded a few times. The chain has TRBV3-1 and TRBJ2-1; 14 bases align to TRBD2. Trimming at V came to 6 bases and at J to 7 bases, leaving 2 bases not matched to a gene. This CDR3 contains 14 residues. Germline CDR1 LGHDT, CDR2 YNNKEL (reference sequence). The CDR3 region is CASRRLAGGNEQFF. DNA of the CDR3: TGTGCCAGCAGGCGACTAGCGGGAGGGAATGAGCAGTTCTTC.

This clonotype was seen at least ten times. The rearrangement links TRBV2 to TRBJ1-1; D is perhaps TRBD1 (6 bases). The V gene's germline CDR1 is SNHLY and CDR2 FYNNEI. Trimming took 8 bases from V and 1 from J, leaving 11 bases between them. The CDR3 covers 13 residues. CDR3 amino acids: CASPLTGNTEAFF. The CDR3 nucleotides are TGTGCCAGCCCACTGACAGGGAACACTGAAGCTTTCTTT.

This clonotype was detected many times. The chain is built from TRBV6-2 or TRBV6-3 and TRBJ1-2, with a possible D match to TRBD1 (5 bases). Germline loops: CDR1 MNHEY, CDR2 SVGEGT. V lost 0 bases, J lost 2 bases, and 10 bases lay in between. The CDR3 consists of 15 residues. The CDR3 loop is CASSYSGDANYGYTF. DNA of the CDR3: TGTGCCAGCAGTTACTCAGGGGATGCGAACTATGGCTACACCTTC.

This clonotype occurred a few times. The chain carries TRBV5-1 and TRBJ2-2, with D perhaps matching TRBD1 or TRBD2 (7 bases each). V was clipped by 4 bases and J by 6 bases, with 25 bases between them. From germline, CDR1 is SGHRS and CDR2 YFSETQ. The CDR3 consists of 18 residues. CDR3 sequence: CASSPFDWGRGQAGELFF. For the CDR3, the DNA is TGCGCCAGCAGCCCTTTCGACTGGGGGAGGGGGCAAGCCGGGGAGCTGTTTTTT.

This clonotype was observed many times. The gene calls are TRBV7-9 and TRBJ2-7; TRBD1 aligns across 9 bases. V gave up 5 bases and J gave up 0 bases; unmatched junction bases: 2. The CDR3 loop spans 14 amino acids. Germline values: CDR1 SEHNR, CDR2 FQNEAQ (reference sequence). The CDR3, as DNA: TGTGCCAGCAGCGGGACAGGGAGCTCCTACGAGCAGTACTTC. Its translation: CASSGTGSSYEQYF.

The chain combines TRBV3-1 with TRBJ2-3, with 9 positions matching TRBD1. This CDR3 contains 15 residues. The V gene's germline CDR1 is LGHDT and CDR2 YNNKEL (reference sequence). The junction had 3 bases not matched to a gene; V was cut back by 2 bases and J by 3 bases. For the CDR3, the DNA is TGTGCCAGCAGCCAATGGGACAGGGCGACAGATACGCAGTATTTT. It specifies CASSQWDRATDTQYF.